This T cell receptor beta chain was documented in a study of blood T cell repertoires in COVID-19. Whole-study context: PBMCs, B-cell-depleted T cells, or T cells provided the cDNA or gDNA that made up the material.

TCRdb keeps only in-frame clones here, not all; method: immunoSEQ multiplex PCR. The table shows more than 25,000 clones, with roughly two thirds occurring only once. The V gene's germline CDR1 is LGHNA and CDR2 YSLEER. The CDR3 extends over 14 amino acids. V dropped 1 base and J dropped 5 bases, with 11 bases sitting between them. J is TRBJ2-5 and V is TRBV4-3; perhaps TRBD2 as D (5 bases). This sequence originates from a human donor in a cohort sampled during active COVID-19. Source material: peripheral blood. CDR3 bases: TGCGCCAGCAGCCAAGTCGTGGGAGACGAGACCCAGTACTTC. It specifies CASSQVVGDETQYF.